Each of the 6 T cell receptor beta chains below was sequenced from the same sample in a study of PD-1 blockade in classical Hodgkin lymphoma. Time point given: cycle 4 day 1 (C4D1), after six to seven weeks of nivolumab. After autologous stem cell transplantation all patients relapsed, and prior brentuximab vedotin exposure differed between cohorts. Profiled with immunoSEQ multiplex PCR; TCRdb holds only in-frame clones, not every one. The top ten hold 15% to 20% of the sample, which has under 130,000 clones, around 90% seen once. Sample: peripheral blood mononuclear cells (PBMCs), taken before the fourth cycle of nivolumab. The origin of the receptors is a human donor with classical Hodgkin lymphoma.

The chain couples TRBV4-3 to TRBJ1-2; TRBD1 might be the D (5 bases). This CDR3 contains 13 residues. V was cut by 5 bases and J by 8 bases, with 15 bases left in between. The germline V gene encodes CDR1 LGHNA and CDR2 YSLEER. The CDR3 loop reads CASSGGKFSGYTF. The CDR3 coding sequence is TGCGCCAGCAGCGGGGGAAAGTTCTCGGGCTACACCTTC.

The CDR3 sequence: CASSTLTGNTEAFF. The CDR3 DNA sequence: TGTGCCAGCAGCACTCTGACAGGTAACACTGAAGCTTTCTTT. The chain combines TRBV28 with TRBJ1-1, with D possibly being TRBD1 (6 bases). This CDR3 region has 14 residues. Looked up from germline, CDR1 is MDHEN and CDR2 is SYDVKM. Trimming took off 6 bases at V and 2 bases at J, with 13 bases between the two ends.

J is TRBJ2-2 and V is TRBV19, with 7 bases fitting TRBD2. V was clipped by 3 bases and J by 7 bases; unmatched bases: 8. Germline-derived CDR1 and CDR2 are LNHDA and SQIVND (reference sequence). This CDR3 is built from 15 residues. DNA for the CDR3: TGTGCCAGTAGTATCGGCGGGAGAAGGGTCGGGGAGCTGTTTTTT. Its protein is CASSIGGRRVGELFF. Together with reference TRBV19 and TRBJ2-2, the CDR3 gives the full variable domain: DGGITQSPKYLFRKEGQNVTLSCEQNLNHDAMYWYRQDPGQGLRLIYYSQIVNDFQKGDIAEGYSVSREKKESFPLTVTSAQKNPTAFYLCASSIGGRRVGELFFGEGSRLTVL.

This chain joins TRBV15 and TRBJ1-1, with D unresolved. This CDR3 has 15 amino acids. Germline assignment: CDR1 LNHNV and CDR2 YYDKDF (reference sequence). Trimming removed 4 bases from V and 0 bases from J, with 12 bases in between. CDR3 nucleotide sequence: TGTGCCACCAGCATGGGAGGGAGCTTGAACACTGAAGCTTTCTTT. This translates into CATSMGGSLNTEAFF.

This clone has just one count. The chain recombines TRBV5-1 with TRBJ1-2; D uncertain. Germline CDR1 SGHRS, CDR2 YFSETQ. This CDR3 has 15 residues. Trimming left V 4 bases short and J 4 bases short, with 17 bases between. The CDR3 region has the DNA TGCGCCAGCAGCGTCGACCCCGGAGGCTCCTATGGCTACACCTTC. Its protein is CASSVDPGGSYGYTF. Looking up the rest from reference TRBV5-1 and TRBJ1-2 gives the full variable domain: KAGVTQTPRYLIKTRGQQVTLSCSPISGHRSVSWYQQTPGQGLQFLFEYFSETQRNKGNFPGRFSGRQFSNSRSEMNVSTLELGDSALYLCASSVDPGGSYGYTFGSGTRLTVV.

The V gene is TRBV6-5, the J gene TRBJ2-2, with D possibly TRBD2 on 5 matching bases. The germline V gene has CDR1 MNHEY and CDR2 SVGAGI. CDR3 length: 14 amino acids. The V end was cut by 4 bases, the J end by 6 bases, with 12 bases between. CDR3 residues: CASSSTTRAGELFF. DNA of the CDR3: TGTGCCAGCAGTTCCACTACTAGAGCCGGGGAGCTGTTTTTT.